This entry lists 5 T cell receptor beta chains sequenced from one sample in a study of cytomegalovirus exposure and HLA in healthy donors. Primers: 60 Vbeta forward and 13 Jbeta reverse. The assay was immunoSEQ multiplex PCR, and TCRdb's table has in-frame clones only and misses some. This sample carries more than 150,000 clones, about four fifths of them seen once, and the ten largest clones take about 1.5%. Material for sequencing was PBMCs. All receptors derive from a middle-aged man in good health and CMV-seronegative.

CDR3 DNA sequence: TGTGCCAGCAGCCCCGGCGATCAGGGGAGGGGGCAGCCCCAGCATTTT. This gives the protein CASSPGDQGRGQPQHF. This chain links TRBV27 with TRBJ1-5, with a possible D match to TRBD1 (6 bases). The CDR3 has 16 amino acids. Trimming removed 6 bases from V and 7 bases from J, with 22 bases in between. CDR1 and CDR2 (germline): MNHEY, SMNVEV (reference sequence).

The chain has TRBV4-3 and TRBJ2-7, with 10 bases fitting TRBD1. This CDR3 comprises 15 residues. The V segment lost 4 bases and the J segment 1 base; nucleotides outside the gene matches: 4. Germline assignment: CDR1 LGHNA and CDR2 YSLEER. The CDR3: CASSLGQGGSYEQYF. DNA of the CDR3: TGCGCCAGCAGCCTCGGACAGGGGGGTTCCTACGAGCAGTACTTC.

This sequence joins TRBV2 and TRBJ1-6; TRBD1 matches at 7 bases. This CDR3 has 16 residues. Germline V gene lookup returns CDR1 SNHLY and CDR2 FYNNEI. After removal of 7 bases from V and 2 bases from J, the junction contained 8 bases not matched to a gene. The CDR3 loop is CASTQDRKTYNSPLHF. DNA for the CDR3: TGTGCCAGCACCCAGGACAGGAAAACCTATAATTCACCCCTCCACTTT.

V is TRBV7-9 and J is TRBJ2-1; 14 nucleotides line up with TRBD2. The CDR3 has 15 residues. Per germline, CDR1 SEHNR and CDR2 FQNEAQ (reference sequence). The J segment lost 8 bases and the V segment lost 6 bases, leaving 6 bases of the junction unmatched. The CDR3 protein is CASREGTSGSHEQFF. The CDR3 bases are TGTGCCAGCAGAGAGGGGACTAGCGGGAGTCATGAGCAGTTCTTC. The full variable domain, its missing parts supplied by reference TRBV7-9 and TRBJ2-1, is DTGVSQNPRHKITKRGQNVTFRCDPISEHNRLYWYRQTLGQGPEFLTYFQNEAQLEKSRLLSDRFSAERPKGSFSTLEIQRTEQGDSAMYLCASREGTSGSHEQFFGPGTRLTVL.

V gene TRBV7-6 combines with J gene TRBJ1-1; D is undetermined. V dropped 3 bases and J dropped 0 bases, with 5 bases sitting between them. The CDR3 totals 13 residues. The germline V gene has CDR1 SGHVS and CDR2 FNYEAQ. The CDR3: CASSFQVNTEAFF. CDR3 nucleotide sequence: TGTGCCAGCAGCTTCCAGGTGAACACTGAAGCTTTCTTT.